The TCR beta chain described here comes from a study of type 1 regulatory T cells. CDR1 and CDR2 from the germline V gene are SGHVS and FQNEAQ. This CDR3 region has 15 residues. V lost 0 bases and J lost 0, with 7 bases in between. Each CDR3 protein gets one entry after TCRdb re-called the reads with MiXCR. The table includes fewer than 70,000 distinct CDR3 sequences, around 57% detected once. About this clonotype: What it binds is unknown.

This receptor was obtained from a human donor in good health. Sequenced: cultured T cells, either the whole culture or a sorted T cell fraction (not recorded which). The subset: Tr1-enriched cell product generated in vitro against host alloantigens. The V and J genes are TRBV7-8 and TRBJ2-3; D gene uncertain. CDR3 DNA: TGTGCCAGCAGCTTAGCACGAGTTAGCACAGATACGCAGTATTTT. Amino acids: CASSLARVSTDTQYF. Looking up the rest from reference TRBV7-8 and TRBJ2-3 gives the full variable domain: GAGVSQSPRYKVAKRGQDVALRCDPISGHVSLFWYQQALGQGPEFLTYFQNEAQLDKSGLPSDRFFAERPEGSVSTLKIQRTQQEDSAVYLCASSLARVSTDTQYFGPGTRLTVL.